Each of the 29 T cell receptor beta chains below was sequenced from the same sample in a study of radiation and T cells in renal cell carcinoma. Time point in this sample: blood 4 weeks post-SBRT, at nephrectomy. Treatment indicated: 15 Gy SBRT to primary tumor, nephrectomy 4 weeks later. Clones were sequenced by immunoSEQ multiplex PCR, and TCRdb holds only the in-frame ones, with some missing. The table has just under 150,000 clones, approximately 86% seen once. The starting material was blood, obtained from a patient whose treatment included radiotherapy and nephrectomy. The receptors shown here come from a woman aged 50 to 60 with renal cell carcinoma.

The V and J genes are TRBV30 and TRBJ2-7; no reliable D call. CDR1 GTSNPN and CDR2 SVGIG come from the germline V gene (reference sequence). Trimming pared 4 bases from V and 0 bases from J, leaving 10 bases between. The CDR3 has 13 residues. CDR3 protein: CAWNAGYSYEQYF. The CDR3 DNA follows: TGTGCCTGGAATGCAGGCTACTCCTACGAGCAGTACTTC.

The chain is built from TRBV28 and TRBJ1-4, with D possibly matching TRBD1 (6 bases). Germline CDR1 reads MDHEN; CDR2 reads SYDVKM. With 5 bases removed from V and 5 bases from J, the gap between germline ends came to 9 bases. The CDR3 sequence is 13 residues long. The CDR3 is CASSAGGNEKLFF. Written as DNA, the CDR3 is TGTGCCAGCAGTGCCGGGGGCAATGAAAAACTGTTTTTT.

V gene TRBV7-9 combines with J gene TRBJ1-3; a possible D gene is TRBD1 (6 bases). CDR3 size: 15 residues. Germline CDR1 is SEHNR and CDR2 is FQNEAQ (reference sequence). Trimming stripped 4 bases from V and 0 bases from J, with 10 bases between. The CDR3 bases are TGTGCCAGCAGCTCCGGACAGAGCTCTGGAAACACCATATATTTT. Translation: CASSSGQSSGNTIYF.

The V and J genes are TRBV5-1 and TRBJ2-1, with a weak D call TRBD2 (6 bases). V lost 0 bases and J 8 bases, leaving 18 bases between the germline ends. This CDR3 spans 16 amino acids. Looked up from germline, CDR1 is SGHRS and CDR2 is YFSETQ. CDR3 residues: CASSLGGTPRRDEQFF. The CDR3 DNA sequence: TGCGCCAGCAGCTTGGGAGGGACCCCCCGGAGGGATGAGCAGTTCTTC.

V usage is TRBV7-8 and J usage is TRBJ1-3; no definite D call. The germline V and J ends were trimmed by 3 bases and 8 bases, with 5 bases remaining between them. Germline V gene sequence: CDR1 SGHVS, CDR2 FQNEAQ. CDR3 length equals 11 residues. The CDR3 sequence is CASSFQDTIYF. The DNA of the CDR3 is TGTGCCAGCAGCTTCCAGGACACCATATATTTT.

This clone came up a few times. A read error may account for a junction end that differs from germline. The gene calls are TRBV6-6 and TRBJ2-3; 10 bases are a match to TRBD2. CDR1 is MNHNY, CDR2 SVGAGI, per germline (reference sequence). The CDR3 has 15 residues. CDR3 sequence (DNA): TGTGCCAGCAGGTACTCAGCGGGAGGGCCGGATACGCAGTATTTT. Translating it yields CASRYSAGGPDTQYF.

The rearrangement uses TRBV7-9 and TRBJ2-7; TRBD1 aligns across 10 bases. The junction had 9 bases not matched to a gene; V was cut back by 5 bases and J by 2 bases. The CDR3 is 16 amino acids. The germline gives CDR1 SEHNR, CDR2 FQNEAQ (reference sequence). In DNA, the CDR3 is TGTGCCAGCAGCCCACGTGGACAGGGGGGAACCTACGAGCAGTACTTC. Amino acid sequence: CASSPRGQGGTYEQYF.

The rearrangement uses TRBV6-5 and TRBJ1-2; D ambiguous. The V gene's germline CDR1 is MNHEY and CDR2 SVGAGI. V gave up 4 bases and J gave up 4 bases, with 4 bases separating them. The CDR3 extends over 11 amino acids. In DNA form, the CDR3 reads TGTGCCAGCAGTTCAGCCTATGGCTACACCTTC. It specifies CASSSAYGYTF.

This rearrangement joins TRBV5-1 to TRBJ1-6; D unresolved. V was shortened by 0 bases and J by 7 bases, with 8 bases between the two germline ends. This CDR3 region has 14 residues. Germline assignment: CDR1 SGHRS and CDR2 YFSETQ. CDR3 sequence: CASSLDTQNSPLHF. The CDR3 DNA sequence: TGCGCCAGCAGCTTGGACACACAGAATTCACCCCTCCACTTT.

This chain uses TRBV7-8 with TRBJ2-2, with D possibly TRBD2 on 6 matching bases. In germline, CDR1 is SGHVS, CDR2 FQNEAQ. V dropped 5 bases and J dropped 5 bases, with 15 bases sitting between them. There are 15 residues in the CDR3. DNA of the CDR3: TGTGCCAGCAGCCTCAGAAACAGCGGGACCGGGGAGCTGTTTTTT. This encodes CASSLRNSGTGELFF.

The CDR3 nucleotides are TGTGCCAGCAGCTTCGCAGCATACAACTATGGCTACACCTTC. Protein sequence: CASSFAAYNYGYTF. The chain carries TRBV7-2 and TRBJ1-2; D unresolved. Trimming took off 3 bases at V and 2 bases at J, with 10 bases between the two ends. The CDR3 covers 14 residues. CDR1 and CDR2 from the germline V gene are SGHTA and FQGNSA.

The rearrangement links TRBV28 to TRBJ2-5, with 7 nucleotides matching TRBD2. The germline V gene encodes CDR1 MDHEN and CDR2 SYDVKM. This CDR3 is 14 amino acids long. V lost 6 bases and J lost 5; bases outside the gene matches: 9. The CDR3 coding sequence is TGTGCCAGCAGAGTCACGGCCGGGAGGGAGACCCAGTACTTC. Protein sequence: CASRVTAGRETQYF.

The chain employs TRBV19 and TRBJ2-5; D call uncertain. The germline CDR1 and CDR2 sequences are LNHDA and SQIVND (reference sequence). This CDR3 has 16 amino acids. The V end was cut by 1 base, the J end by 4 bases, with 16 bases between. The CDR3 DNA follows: TGTGCCAGTAGTATAGGTGGTGGCAGCTCCCGAGAGACCCAGTACTTC. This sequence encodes CASSIGGGSSRETQYF.

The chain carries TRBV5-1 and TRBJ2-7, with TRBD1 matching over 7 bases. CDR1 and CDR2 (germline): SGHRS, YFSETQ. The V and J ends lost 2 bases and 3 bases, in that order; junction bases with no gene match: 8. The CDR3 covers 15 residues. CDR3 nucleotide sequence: TGCGCCAGCAGCTTACAGACAGGGATGAGCTACGAGCAGTACTTC. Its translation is CASSLQTGMSYEQYF.

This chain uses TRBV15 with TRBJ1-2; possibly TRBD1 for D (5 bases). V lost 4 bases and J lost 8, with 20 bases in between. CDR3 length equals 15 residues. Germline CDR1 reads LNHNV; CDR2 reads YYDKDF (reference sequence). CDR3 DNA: TGTGCCACCAGCAACGGAGGGTACCAGAGGGGCGGCTACACCTTC. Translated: CATSNGGYQRGGYTF.

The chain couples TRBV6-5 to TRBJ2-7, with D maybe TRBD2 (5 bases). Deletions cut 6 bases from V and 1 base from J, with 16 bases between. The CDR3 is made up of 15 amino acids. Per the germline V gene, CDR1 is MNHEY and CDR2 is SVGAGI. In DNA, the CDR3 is TGTGCCAGCAGAACCGCCGGGATAGGATCCTACGAGCAGTACTTC. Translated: CASRTAGIGSYEQYF.

The CDR3, as DNA: TGTGCCAGCAGGGAAGACAGGAGCTACACTGAAGCTTTCTTT. Protein: CASREDRSYTEAFF. The chain employs TRBV6-4 and TRBJ1-1; D is possibly TRBD1 (6 bases). V lost 6 bases and J lost 3, with 14 bases in between. The CDR3 consists of 14 residues. Germline CDR1 and CDR2: MRHNA and SNTAGT.

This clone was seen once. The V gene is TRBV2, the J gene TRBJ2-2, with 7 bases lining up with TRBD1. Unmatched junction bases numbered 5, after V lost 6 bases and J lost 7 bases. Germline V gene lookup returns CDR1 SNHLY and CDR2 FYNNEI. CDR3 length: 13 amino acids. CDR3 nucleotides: TGTGCCAGCAGAGACGACAGGGTCGGGGAGCTGTTTTTT. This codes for CASRDDRVGELFF.

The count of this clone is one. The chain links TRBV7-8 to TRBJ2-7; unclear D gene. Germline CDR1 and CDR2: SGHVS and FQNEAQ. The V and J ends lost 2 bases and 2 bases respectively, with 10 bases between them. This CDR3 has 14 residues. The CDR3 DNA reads TGTGCCAGCAGCTTATACAGTGCCACCTACGAGCAGTACTTC. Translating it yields CASSLYSATYEQYF.

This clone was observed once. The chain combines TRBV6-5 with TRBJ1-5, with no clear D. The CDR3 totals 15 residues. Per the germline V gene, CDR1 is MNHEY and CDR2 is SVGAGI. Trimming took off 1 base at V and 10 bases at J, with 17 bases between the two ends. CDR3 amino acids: CASSYLSGGEGPQHF. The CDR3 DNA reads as TGTGCCAGCAGTTACTTATCGGGAGGAGAGGGTCCCCAGCATTTT.

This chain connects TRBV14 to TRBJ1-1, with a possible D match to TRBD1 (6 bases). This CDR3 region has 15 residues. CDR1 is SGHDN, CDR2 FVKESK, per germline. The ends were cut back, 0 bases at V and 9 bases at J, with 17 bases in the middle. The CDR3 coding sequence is TGTGCCAGCAGCCAAGATATCGTTGTGGGGGGCAAAGCTTTCTTT. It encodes CASSQDIVVGGKAFF.

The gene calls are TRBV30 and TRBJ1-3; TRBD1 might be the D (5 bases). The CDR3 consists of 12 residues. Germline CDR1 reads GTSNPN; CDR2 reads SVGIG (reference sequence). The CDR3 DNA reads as TGTTCTTCGGGGGACTCTGGAAACACCATATATTTT. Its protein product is CSSGDSGNTIYF.

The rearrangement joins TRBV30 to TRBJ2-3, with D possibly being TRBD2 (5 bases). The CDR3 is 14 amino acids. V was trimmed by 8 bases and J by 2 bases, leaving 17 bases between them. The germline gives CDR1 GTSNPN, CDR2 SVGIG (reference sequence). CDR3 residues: CAGNGGEYTDTQYF. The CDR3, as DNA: TGTGCCGGTAACGGAGGCGAATACACAGATACGCAGTATTTT.

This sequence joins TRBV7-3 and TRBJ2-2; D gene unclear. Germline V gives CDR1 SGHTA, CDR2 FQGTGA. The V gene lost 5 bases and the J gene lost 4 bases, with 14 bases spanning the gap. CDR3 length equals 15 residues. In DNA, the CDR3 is TGTGCCAGCAGCCCTCAGACCGCCGGCACCGGGGAGCTGTTTTTT. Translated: CASSPQTAGTGELFF.

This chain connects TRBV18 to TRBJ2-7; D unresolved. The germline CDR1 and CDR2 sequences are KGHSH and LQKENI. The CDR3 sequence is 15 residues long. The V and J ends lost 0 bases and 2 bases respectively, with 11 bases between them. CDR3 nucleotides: TGTGCCAGCTCACCACCAGGATTACAAGCCTACGAGCAGTACTTC. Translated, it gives CASSPPGLQAYEQYF.

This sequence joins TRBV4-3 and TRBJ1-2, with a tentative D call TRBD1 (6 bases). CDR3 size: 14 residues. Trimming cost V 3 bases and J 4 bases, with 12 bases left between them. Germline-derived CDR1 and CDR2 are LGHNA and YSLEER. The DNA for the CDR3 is TGCGCCAGCAGCCACTCCCGAGGGGGCTATGGCTACACCTTC. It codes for CASSHSRGGYGYTF.

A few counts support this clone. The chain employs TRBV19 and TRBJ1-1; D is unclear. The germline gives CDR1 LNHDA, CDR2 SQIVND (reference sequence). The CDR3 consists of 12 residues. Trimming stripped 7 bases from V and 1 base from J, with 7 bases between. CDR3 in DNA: TGTGCCAGTAATCAAGGGAACACTGAAGCTTTCTTT. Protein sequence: CASNQGNTEAFF.

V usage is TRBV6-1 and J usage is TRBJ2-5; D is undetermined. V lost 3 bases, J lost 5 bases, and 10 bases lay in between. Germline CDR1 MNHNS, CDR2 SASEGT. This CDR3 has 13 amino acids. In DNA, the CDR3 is TGTGCCAGCAGTGATATTAGGGCGGAGACCCAGTACTTC. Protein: CASSDIRAETQYF.

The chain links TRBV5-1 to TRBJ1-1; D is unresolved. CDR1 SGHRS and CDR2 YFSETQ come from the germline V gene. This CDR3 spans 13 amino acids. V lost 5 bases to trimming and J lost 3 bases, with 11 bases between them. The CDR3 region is CASRRSDDTEAFF. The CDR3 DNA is TGCGCCAGCAGGCGAAGTGATGACACTGAAGCTTTCTTT.